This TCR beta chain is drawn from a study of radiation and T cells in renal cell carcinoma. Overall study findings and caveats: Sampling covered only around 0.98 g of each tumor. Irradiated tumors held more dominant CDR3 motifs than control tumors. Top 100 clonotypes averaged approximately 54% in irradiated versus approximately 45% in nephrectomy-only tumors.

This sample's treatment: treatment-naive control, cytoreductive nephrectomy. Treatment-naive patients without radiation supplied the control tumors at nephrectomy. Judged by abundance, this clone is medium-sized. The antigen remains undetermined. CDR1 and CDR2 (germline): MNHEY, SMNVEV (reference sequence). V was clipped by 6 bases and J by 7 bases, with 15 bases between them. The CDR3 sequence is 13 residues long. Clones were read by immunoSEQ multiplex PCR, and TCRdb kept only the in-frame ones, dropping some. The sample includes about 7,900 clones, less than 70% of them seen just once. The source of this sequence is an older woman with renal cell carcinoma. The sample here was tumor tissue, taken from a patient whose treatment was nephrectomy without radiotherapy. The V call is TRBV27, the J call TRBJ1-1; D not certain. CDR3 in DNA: TGTGCCAGCAGCCCAACGGTAGAGTTTGAAGCTTTCTTT. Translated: CASSPTVEFEAFF.